Below are 20 T cell receptor delta chains sequenced from a single sample in a study of γδ T cells in repeated Plasmodium falciparum infection. Bulk repertoires came from Vgamma9/Vdelta2+ or Vdelta2-negative gammadelta T cells flow-sorted from PBMC. TCRdb re-called the multiplex PCR reads with CATT. The table shows over 90,000 delta-chain clones, with over 0.75% occurring only once. The sample comprised gamma-delta T cells from blood. The source of these receptors is a pool of human donors (malaria-infected and uninfected, not separated).

Of note for this clone: With a far larger clone one base away, a read error is the likely cause. Other DNA sequences in this specimen translate into the identical CDR3. This chain joins TRDV2 and TRDJ3; 7 bases match TRDD3. As TCRdb names no J gene, one was assigned here on the basis of a DNA match to germline. V was clipped by 1 base and J by 1 base; unmatched bases: 6. The CDR3 consists of 18 residues. Germline V gene data show CDR1 as GEAIGNYY and CDR2 as EKD. The CDR3 sequence: CACDTAGGPSWDTRQMFF. The CDR3 coding sequence is TGTGCCTGTGACACGGCTGGGGGGCCTTCCTGGGACACCCGACAGATGTTTTTC.

With regard to this clone: The TCRdb protein comes from a much larger clone and disagrees with this DNA's translation at residue 3, likely due to a read error; the protein given here is derived from the DNA. The chain employs TRDV1 and TRDJ1; 13 nucleotides agree with TRDD3. Here the J gene came from matching the DNA to germline, since TCRdb omits it. The CDR3 covers 24 residues. Germline V CDR1 and CDR2: TSWWSYY, QGS. The CDR3 spells CAHGPTTFGRTGGYASLGGDKLIF. In nucleotides, the CDR3 is TGTGCTCATGGGCCTACGACCTTCGGTCGTACTGGGGGATACGCGTCTTTGGGTGGGGATAAACTCATCTTT.

This clone was picked up many times. The protein TCRdb lists belongs to a much larger clone and differs from this DNA's translation at residue 13, which points to a read error; the protein shown is made from the DNA. For the CDR3, the DNA is TGTGCTCTTGGGGATCACATCCCTGTAGTGCCACCGGAGGTCCTACCGTACACCGATAAACTCATCTTT. Translating gives CALGDHIPVVPPEVLPYTDKLIF. The V call is TRDV1, the J call TRDJ1, with D tentatively TRDD2 (6 bases). CDR1 is TSWWSYY, CDR2 QGS, per germline. V was cut by 3 bases and J by 0 bases, with 35 bases left in between. The CDR3 runs to 23 residues.

This clone was seen a handful of times. TCRdb pairs this DNA with a much larger clone's protein that differs at residue 12, likely a read error; the protein shown was translated from the DNA. The chain recombines TRDV1 with TRDJ1; 8 bases are a match to TRDD2. TCRdb gives no J gene; it was assigned here by matching the DNA to germline. V shed 5 bases, J shed 0 bases, and the junction held 17 bases outside the gene matches. CDR1 and CDR2 from the germline V gene are TSWWSYY and QGS. This CDR3 has 19 amino acids. CDR3 DNA: TGTGCTCTTGGGATAGACTTCCTACTCCGACTTGCTAACACCGATAAACTCATCTTT. Its translation is CALGIDFLLRLANTDKLIF.

Only a few counts were recorded for this clone. With only one base between it and a far larger clone, this is likely a read error. Within the sample, other DNA sequences also encode this same CDR3. V is TRDV1 and J is TRDJ1; a weak D match, TRDD2 (5 bases). In the absence of a J gene in TCRdb, the DNA was matched to germline to assign it here. Trimming shortened V by 0 bases and J by 2 bases, and 22 bases separated the two germline ends. In germline, CDR1 is TSWWSYY, CDR2 QGS. The CDR3 spans 19 residues. The CDR3 DNA follows: TGTGCTCTTGGGGAACTAGAGTCGTCCCGGTCCTTCATTACCGATAAACTCATCTTT. This codes for CALGELESSRSFITDKLIF.

This clone was recorded a few times. TCRdb's listed protein matches a much larger clone and diverges from this DNA's translation at residue 16, likely through a read error; the protein shown comes from the DNA. The V gene call reads TRDV2; no J gene was called; the D call of TRDD3 is as the table states it, not checked on the DNA. Per germline, CDR1 GEAIGNYY and CDR2 EKD. The length of the CDR3 is 18 residues. The CDR3, as DNA: TGTGCCTGTGACACCCTCGGACCTACTGGGGATACCACCGATAAACCCATCTTT. Translation gives CACDTLGPTGDTTDKPIF.

Turning to this clone: The TCRdb protein, from a much larger clone, departs from this DNA's translation at residue 18, likely by read error; the protein shown derives from the DNA. V gene TRDV1 combines with J gene TRDJ1; no definite D call. The CDR3 loop spans 20 amino acids. Germline V gives CDR1 TSWWSYY, CDR2 QGS. The CDR3 DNA reads TGTGCTCTTGGGGAGCACCCCTCGTATCAAATTACTTCGTACACCGATAAACCCATCTTT. Its protein product is CALGEHPSYQITSYTDKPIF.

This clone was observed a few times. TCRdb's entry gives the protein of a much larger clone, which mismatches this DNA's translation at residue 2, likely from a read error; the protein reported here is translated from the DNA. V and J are TRDV1 and TRDJ1; tentative D call: TRDD3 (5 bases). CDR3 length equals 12 residues. Germline V CDR1 and CDR2: TSWWSYY, QGS. In DNA form, the CDR3 reads TGTTCTCTTGGGGAATTGCGGTATAAACTCATCTTT. Amino acid sequence: CSLGELRYKLIF.

In this sample, this clone turned up many times. TCRdb shows a much larger clone's protein in place of this DNA's translation, and the two differ at residue 9, likely through a read error; the protein shown is translated from the DNA. This rearrangement joins TRDV1 to TRDJ1, with D tentatively TRDD3 (6 bases). Trimming cost V 4 bases and J 3 bases, with 12 bases left between them. The CDR3 sequence is 14 residues long. CDR1 is TSWWSYY and CDR2 is QGS in the germline V gene. The DNA of the CDR3 is TGTGCTCTTGGGGGTCCTGGGGACGCCGATAAACTCATCTTT. Its translation is CALGGPGDADKLIF.

There are many counts of this clone. The rearrangement uses TRDV2 and TRDJ1; maybe TRDD3 (9 bases). The CDR3 has 19 residues. Trimming left V 2 bases short and J 4 bases short, with 28 bases between. Germline loops: CDR1 GEAIGNYY, CDR2 EKD. This CDR3 reads CACDILPTVTGGRFDKLIF. The CDR3 DNA reads TGTGCCTGTGACATACTTCCTACGGTTACTGGGGGAAGATTCGATAAACTCATCTTT.

As regards this clone: With a far larger clone one base away, a read error is the likely cause. This specimen includes other DNA sequences encoding the same CDR3. The chain recombines TRDV1 with TRDJ1; the D gene is possibly TRDD2 (6 bases). The germline CDR1 and CDR2 sequences are TSWWSYY and QGS. The CDR3 runs 25 residues. The CDR3 here is CALGESTEQATSYPHWYMGTDKLIF. CDR3 nucleotides: TGTGCTCTTGGGGAAAGTACTGAACAGGCTACGTCCTACCCTCACTGGTATATGGGCACCGATAAGCTCATCTTT.

This clone was recorded at least ten times. The translation of this DNA and the TCRdb protein of a much larger clone differ at residue 6, probably owing to a read error; the protein shown here is translated from the DNA. The chain carries TRDV2 and TRDJ1, with TRDD3 identical over 7 bases. As TCRdb names no J gene, one was assigned here on the basis of a DNA match to germline. V lost 0 bases to trimming and J lost 3 bases; unmatched junction nucleotides: 12. Germline V gives CDR1 GEAIGNYY, CDR2 EKD. This CDR3 spans 17 amino acids. The CDR3 spells CACDTVARGDLPDKLIF. DNA for the CDR3: TGTGCCTGTGACACCGTTGCCCGGGGGGATCTTCCCGATAAACTCATCTTT.

This clone was detected only a few times. Since a far larger clone is one base different, this is likely a read error. Additional DNA sequences in this sample encode the identical CDR3. This sequence joins TRDV1 and TRDJ1, with a tentative D call TRDD2 (5 bases). TCRdb records no J gene; here it was assigned by comparing the DNA to germline. V was pared by 5 bases and J by 4 bases, with 26 bases between. CDR1 and CDR2 from the germline V gene are TSWWSYY and QGS. The CDR3 length is 18 residues. As DNA, the CDR3 is TGTGCTCTTGGGAAGCCCATTCCTCCGCGGGTGCCGCTCGATAAACTCATCTTT. Protein: CALGKPIPPRVPLDKLIF.

This clone was picked up many times. TCRdb's protein, taken from a much larger clone, differs from this DNA's translation at residue 4, likely owing to a read error; the protein displayed comes from the DNA. This chain links TRDV2 with TRDJ1; 7 bases agree with TRDD3. The J gene is absent in TCRdb and was assigned here via DNA matching to germline. CDR1 and CDR2 from the germline V gene are GEAIGNYY and EKD. CDR3 size: 19 residues. DNA for the CDR3: TGTGCCTGTGGCACCGTGGGCAGTGTGGTGGGGGACCACACCGATAAACTCATCTTT. Translated, it gives CACGTVGSVVGDHTDKLIF.

There are a few counts of this clone. A far larger clone differs by one base, so this is likely a read error. The sample contains more than one DNA sequence encoding this CDR3. CDR3 nucleotide sequence: TGTGCTCTTGGGGACCCTCTTCCCACAGGGGGAAACACCGATAAACTCATCTTT. This sequence encodes CALGDPLPTGGNTDKLIF. The chain employs TRDV1 and TRDJ1; the D gene is possibly TRDD3 (6 bases). Trimming removed 3 bases at V and 0 bases at J, with 20 bases between. The CDR3 has 18 amino acids. Germline CDR1 TSWWSYY, CDR2 QGS.

This clone was recorded at least ten times. A read error is likely here: a far larger clone is one base away. Other DNA sequences from this sample encode an identical CDR3 as well. CDR3 sequence (DNA): TGTGCCTGTGACACTGGGGGGGATTACCGGTACACCGATAAGCTCATCTTT. Translating gives CACDTGGDYRYTDKLIF. No J gene was named, though the V gene is TRDV2; whether TRDD3, the table's D call, matches the DNA was not checked. Germline V CDR1 and CDR2: GEAIGNYY, EKD. There are 17 residues in the CDR3.

Regarding this clone: For this DNA, TCRdb reports the protein of a much larger clone, which diverges at residue 11, most likely from a read error; the protein presented here is translated directly from the DNA. This chain uses TRDV1 with TRDJ1; tentatively, D is TRDD2 or TRDD3 (7 bases each). Matching the DNA to germline supplied the J gene, which TCRdb does not give. The CDR3 runs to 22 residues. Trimming stripped 1 base from V and 6 bases from J, with 36 bases between. Germline assignment: CDR1 TSWWSYY and CDR2 QGS. CDR3 sequence: CALGEPFLRVATAGGRLNKLIF. CDR3 in DNA: TGTGCTCTTGGGGAACCATTCCTACGGGTCGCTACAGCTGGGGGCCGACTCAATAAACTCATCTTT.

This clone was counted a few times. It is likely a read error: a sequence one base away is far more abundant. The same CDR3 also results from other DNA sequences found in this sample. This sequence joins TRDV2 and TRDJ1, with D possibly matching TRDD3 (5 bases). The J gene comes from matching the DNA to germline here; TCRdb lacks it. CDR1 and CDR2 (germline): GEAIGNYY, EKD. Trimming shortened V by 4 bases and J by 0 bases, and 23 bases separated the two germline ends. The CDR3 totals 18 residues. DNA of the CDR3: TGTGCCTGTGAGAAACTAGGGGAATCTGCAACCCACACCGATAAACTCATCTTT. Translated, it gives CACEKLGESATHTDKLIF.

In this sample, this clone turned up a few times. The likely explanation is a read error, given a far larger clone one base away. This sample includes further DNA sequences coding for the same CDR3. The J segment was not called; the V segment is TRDV1; TRDD3 reflects the table's D call only, with no check against the DNA. The CDR3 loop spans 18 amino acids. CDR1 TSWWSYY and CDR2 QGS come from the germline V gene. The CDR3 DNA sequence: TGTGCTCTTGGGGAACTAAGTCCTACGGAGGATACAACCGATAAACTAATCTTT. Its protein is CALGELSPTEDTTDKLIF.

This clone is categorized as medium-sized. Other DNA variants within this sample encode the same CDR3. The rearrangement joins TRDV1 to TRDJ1; D may be TRDD2 (6 bases). The CDR3 loop spans 13 amino acids. Germline-derived CDR1 and CDR2 are TSWWSYY and QGS. With 9 bases removed from V and 0 bases from J, the gap between germline ends came to 11 bases. DNA of the CDR3: TGTGCTCTATTCCTATTGAACACCGATAAACTCATCTTT. Its protein is CALFLLNTDKLIF.